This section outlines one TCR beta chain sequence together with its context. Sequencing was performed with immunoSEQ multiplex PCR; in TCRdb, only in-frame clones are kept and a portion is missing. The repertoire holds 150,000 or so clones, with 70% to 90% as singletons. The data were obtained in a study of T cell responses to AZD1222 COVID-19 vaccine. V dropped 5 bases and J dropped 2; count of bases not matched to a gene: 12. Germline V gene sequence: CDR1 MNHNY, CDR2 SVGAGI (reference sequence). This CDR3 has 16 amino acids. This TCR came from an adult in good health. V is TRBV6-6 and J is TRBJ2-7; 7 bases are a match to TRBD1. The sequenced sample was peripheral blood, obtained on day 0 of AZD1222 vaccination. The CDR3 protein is CASSRQGETFAYEQYF. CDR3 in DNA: TGTGCCAGCAGTCGACAGGGAGAAACATTTGCCTACGAGCAGTACTTC.